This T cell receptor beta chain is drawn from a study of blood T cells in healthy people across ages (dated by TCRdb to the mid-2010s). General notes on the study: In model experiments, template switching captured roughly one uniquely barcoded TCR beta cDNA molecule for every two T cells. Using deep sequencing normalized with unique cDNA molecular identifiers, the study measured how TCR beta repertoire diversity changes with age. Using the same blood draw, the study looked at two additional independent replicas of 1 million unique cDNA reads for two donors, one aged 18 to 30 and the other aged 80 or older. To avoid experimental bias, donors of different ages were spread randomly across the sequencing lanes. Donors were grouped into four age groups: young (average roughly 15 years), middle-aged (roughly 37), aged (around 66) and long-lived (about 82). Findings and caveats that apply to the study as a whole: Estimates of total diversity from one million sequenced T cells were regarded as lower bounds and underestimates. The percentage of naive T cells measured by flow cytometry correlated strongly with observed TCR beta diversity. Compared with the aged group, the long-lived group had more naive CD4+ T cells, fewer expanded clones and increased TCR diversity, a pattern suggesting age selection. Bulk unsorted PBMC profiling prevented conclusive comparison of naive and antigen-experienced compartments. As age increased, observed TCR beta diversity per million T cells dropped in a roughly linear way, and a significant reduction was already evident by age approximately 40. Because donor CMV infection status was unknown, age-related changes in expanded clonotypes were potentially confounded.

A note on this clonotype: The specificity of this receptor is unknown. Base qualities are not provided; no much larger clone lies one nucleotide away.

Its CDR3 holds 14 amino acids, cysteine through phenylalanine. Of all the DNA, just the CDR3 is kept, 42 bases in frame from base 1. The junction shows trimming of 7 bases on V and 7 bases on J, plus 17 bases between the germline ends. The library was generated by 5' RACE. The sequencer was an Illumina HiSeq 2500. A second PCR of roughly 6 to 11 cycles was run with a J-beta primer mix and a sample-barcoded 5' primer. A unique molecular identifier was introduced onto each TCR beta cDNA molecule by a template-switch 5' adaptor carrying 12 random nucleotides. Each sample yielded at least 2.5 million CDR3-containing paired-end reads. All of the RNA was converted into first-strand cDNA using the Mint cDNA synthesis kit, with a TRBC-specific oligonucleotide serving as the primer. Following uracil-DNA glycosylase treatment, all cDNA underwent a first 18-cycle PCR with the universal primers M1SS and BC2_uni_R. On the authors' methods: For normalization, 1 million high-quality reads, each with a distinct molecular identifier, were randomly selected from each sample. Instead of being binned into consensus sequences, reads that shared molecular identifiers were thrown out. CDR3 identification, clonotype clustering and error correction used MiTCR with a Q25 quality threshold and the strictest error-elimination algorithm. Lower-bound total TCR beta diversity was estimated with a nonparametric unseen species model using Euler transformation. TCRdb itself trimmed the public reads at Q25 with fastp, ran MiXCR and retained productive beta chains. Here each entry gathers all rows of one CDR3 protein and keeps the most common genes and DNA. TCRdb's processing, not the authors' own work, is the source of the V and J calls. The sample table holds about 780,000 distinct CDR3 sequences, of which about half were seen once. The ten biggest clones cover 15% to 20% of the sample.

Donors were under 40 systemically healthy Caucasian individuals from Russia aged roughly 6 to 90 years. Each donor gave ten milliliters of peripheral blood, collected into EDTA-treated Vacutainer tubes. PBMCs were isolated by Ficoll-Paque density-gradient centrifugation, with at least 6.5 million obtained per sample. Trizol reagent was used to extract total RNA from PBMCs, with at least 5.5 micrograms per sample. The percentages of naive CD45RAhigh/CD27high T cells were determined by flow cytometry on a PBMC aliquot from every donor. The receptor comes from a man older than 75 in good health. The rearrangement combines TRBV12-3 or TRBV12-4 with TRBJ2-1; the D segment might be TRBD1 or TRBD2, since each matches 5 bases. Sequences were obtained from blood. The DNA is TGTGCCAGCACCCTAGGGACGAGGACGAATGAGCAGTTCTTC. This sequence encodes CASTLGTRTNEQFF.